This T cell receptor (beta chain) derives from a study of vaccination effects on CD4 cells after COVID-19. Germline V gene data show CDR1 as SEHNR and CDR2 as FQNEAQ (reference sequence). The length of the CDR3 is 14 residues. Deletions cut 1 base from V and 4 bases from J, with 9 bases between. Turning to this clone: Its antigen is as yet unknown.

Clones were sequenced by immunoSEQ multiplex PCR, and TCRdb holds only the in-frame ones, with some missing. There are fewer than 90,000 clones in the sample; 60% to 85% occur only once, and about 1.2% lies in the top ten. Peptide-pool stimulation followed by sequencing identified expanded antigen-specific CD4+ clonotypes in the ViraFEST assay. CD4+ T cells were isolated after approximately 10 days of culture. Subjects were given two BNT162b2 or mRNA-1273 vaccine doses. Vaccine recipients lacked prior SARS-CoV-2 infection and had negative nucleocapsid antibodies. Half-medium changes using IL-2 medium occurred on days 3 and 7.

The chain has TRBV7-9 and TRBJ2-3; D is perhaps TRBD2 (6 bases). The specimen was CD4+ T cells from PBMCs cultured with HCoV-OC43 spike peptides, collected after COVID-19 vaccination. The subset denotes: HCoV-OC43 spike overlapping peptide pool stimulation. The sequence was obtained from a human donor who received a COVID-19 vaccine. CDR3 region: CASSLVGGADTQYF. In DNA, the CDR3 is TGTGCCAGCAGCTTAGTTGGCGGGGCAGATACGCAGTATTTT.